This T cell receptor beta chain was observed in a study of blood T cell repertoires in COVID-19. For the study at large: Sources were T cells, B-cell-depleted T cells, or PBMCs; the material itself was cDNA or gDNA.

Seattle's enrolled individuals joined amid active infection and were then monitored longitudinally. CDR1 and CDR2 (germline): KGHDR, SFDVKD. The CDR3 runs to 16 residues. The junction had 11 bases not matched to a gene; V was cut back by 4 bases and J by 6 bases. Assay: immunoSEQ multiplex PCR; the TCRdb copy retains only in-frame clones and omits some. This table holds 200,000 to 250,000 clones, about 83% found once. The specimen sequenced was peripheral blood. The J gene is TRBJ2-3, the V gene TRBV24-1, with 8 positions matching TRBD1. The receptor comes from a woman older than 75 with COVID-19, enrolled during active disease. The CDR3 spells CATSEAGTGGTDTQYF. The CDR3 region has the DNA TGTGCCACCAGTGAAGCAGGGACAGGAGGAACGGATACGCAGTATTTT.